These 24 T cell receptor beta chains came from one sample sequenced in a study of blood T cell repertoires in COVID-19. Libraries were prepared by immunoSEQ multiplex PCR; TCRdb keeps only in-frame clonotypes and omits some of them. Of around 60,000 clones listed, around 90% are singletons. Sequenced: peripheral blood. The receptor source for this set is a man aged 55 to 70 with active COVID-19.

This chain joins TRBV12-3 or TRBV12-4 and TRBJ2-1; D remains ambiguous. There are 13 residues in the CDR3. Between the trimmed V and J ends, which lost 1 base and 5 bases, there was a span of 6 bases. CDR3 sequence: CASSLDRDNEQFF. CDR3 in DNA: TGTGCCAGCAGTTTAGACAGAGACAATGAGCAGTTCTTC.

This chain connects TRBV28 to TRBJ2-2; TRBD2 matches at 9 bases. V shed 0 bases and J 5 bases; nucleotides not matched to a gene: 4. In germline, CDR1 is MDHEN, CDR2 SYDVKM. The CDR3 loop spans 16 amino acids. The CDR3 coding sequence is TGTGCCAGCAGTTTATGGCCAGCGGGGGGAACCGGGGAGCTGTTTTTT. Its protein product is CASSLWPAGGTGELFF.

J is TRBJ2-3 and V is TRBV28, with D unresolved. Germline CDR1 reads MDHEN; CDR2 reads SYDVKM. V was cut by 8 bases and J by 4 bases, with 10 bases left in between. This CDR3 is 12 amino acids long. The CDR3 region has the DNA TGTGCCAGCCGCGGAGAGGCAGATACGCAGTATTTT. Protein product: CASRGEADTQYF.

This clone was observed once. This sequence joins TRBV3-1 (or the pseudogene TRBV3-2) and TRBJ2-7; D is undetermined. Per the germline V gene, CDR1 is LGHDT and CDR2 is YNNKEL (reference sequence). The CDR3 is 16 residues long. V shed 0 bases and J shed 0 bases, with 12 bases lying between them. The CDR3 spells CASSQDLSISSYEQYF. For the CDR3, the DNA is TGTGCCAGCAGCCAAGATTTAAGTATCAGCTCCTACGAGCAGTACTTC.

V and J are TRBV6-4 and TRBJ2-3; 8 bases map to TRBD1. The junction had 3 bases not matched to a gene; V was cut back by 2 bases and J by 2 bases. Germline loops: CDR1 MRHNA, CDR2 SNTAGT. CDR3 length: 15 amino acids. CDR3 protein: CASSDTGGTTDTQYF. The CDR3 coding sequence is TGTGCCAGCAGTGACACAGGGGGTACCACAGATACGCAGTATTTT.

CDR3 sequence reads: CASSSINEQFF. In DNA, the CDR3 is TGTGCCAGCAGTTCCATCAATGAGCAGTTCTTC. This chain links TRBV6-2 or TRBV6-3 with TRBJ2-1; D gene uncertain. This CDR3 is built from 11 residues. Germline V gene data show CDR1 as MNHEY and CDR2 as SVGEGT. V lost 4 bases and J lost 6, with 4 bases in between.

A few counts support this clone. The DNA for the CDR3 is TGTGCCTGGAGTGTACAATCTTCTGGGAGAACCTATAATTCACCCCTCCACTTT. Its translation is CAWSVQSSGRTYNSPLHF. The chain carries TRBV30 and TRBJ1-6; D is unresolved. This CDR3 region has 18 residues. CDR1 and CDR2 (germline): GTSNPN, SVGIG (reference sequence). The V end lost 0 bases, the J end lost 2 bases, and 17 bases lay between the germline ends. The complete variable domain, with remaining parts taken from reference TRBV30 and TRBJ1-6, reads SQTIHQWPATLVQPVGSPLSLECTVEGTSNPNLYWYRQAAGRGLQLLFYSVGIGQISSEVPQNLSASRPQDRQFILSSKKLLLSDSGFYLCAWSVQSSGRTYNSPLHFGNGTRLTVT.

This chain uses TRBV9 with TRBJ2-1, with 8 bases that match TRBD2. With V trimmed by 0 bases and J by 3 bases, 2 bases remained unmatched. CDR3 length: 15 amino acids. The germline V gene encodes CDR1 SGDLS and CDR2 YYNGEE. CDR3 bases: TGTGCCAGCAGCGTAGGTACTAGCGGCTACAATGAGCAGTTCTTC. Its translation is CASSVGTSGYNEQFF. Full variable domain (rest looked up from reference TRBV9 and TRBJ2-1): DSGVTQTPKHLITATGQRVTLRCSPRSGDLSVYWYQQSLDQGLQFLIQYYNGEERAKGNILERFSAQQFPDLHSELNLSSLELGDSALYFCASSVGTSGYNEQFFGPGTRLTVL.

The chain has TRBV7-9 and TRBJ2-1, with TRBD1 as a possible D gene (7 bases). This CDR3 spans 17 amino acids. V was pared by 2 bases and J by 5 bases, with 19 bases between. From germline, CDR1 is SEHNR and CDR2 FQNEAQ (reference sequence). The chain's CDR3 is CASSLNKGRGANNEQFF. The DNA of the CDR3 is TGTGCCAGCAGCTTAAACAAAGGCAGGGGGGCAAACAATGAGCAGTTCTTC.

The chain joins TRBV7-2 to TRBJ2-7, with D possibly TRBD1 on 5 matching bases. Germline assignment: CDR1 SGHTA and CDR2 FQGNSA. The CDR3 extends over 14 amino acids. The germline V and J ends were trimmed by 1 base and 4 bases, with 11 bases remaining between them. This CDR3 reads CASSLGTGRYEQYF. CDR3 DNA sequence: TGTGCCAGCAGCTTAGGAACAGGCAGATACGAGCAGTACTTC.

This chain connects TRBV28 to TRBJ2-7; the match to TRBD2 covers 12 bases. The germline V gene encodes CDR1 MDHEN and CDR2 SYDVKM. Trimming removed 2 bases from V and 4 bases from J; junction bases left unmatched: 9. The CDR3 has 17 amino acids. In DNA, the CDR3 is TGTGCCAGCAGTTTAATGGGACTAGCGGGCCCGCTGTACGAGCAGTACTTC. Protein: CASSLMGLAGPLYEQYF.

The chain employs TRBV19 and TRBJ1-3; D gene unclear. V shed 3 bases and J shed 7 bases, with 16 bases lying between them. The CDR3 runs 15 residues. Germline V lookup: CDR1 LNHDA, CDR2 SQIVND (reference sequence). In DNA, the CDR3 is TGTGCCAGTAGTATGGAACGAGGTATGTGGAACACCATATATTTT. Translating it yields CASSMERGMWNTIYF.

This clone came up once. The rearrangement joins TRBV6-2 or TRBV6-3 to TRBJ2-4; the D gene is possibly TRBD1 (5 bases). V lost 2 bases, J lost 0 bases, and 14 bases lay in between. The CDR3 contains 17 residues. CDR1 and CDR2 (germline): MNHEY, SVGEGT. CDR3 amino acids: CASSYHIGALAKNIQYF. In DNA, the CDR3 is TGTGCCAGCAGTTACCACATAGGGGCGTTAGCCAAAAACATTCAGTACTTC.

The V and J genes are TRBV6-6 and TRBJ2-3; possibly TRBD2 for D (6 bases). CDR1 is MNHNY and CDR2 is SVGAGI in the germline V gene (reference sequence). The V end lost 5 bases, the J end lost 2 bases, and 23 bases lay between the germline ends. This CDR3 comprises 18 residues. CDR3 region: CASSPSMGLSKTTDTQYF. For the CDR3, the DNA is TGTGCCAGCAGTCCGTCGATGGGACTCTCGAAAACCACAGATACGCAGTATTTT.

The V and J genes are TRBV9 and TRBJ2-5; 9 bases align to TRBD2. With V trimmed by 0 bases and J by 3 bases, 9 bases remained unmatched. Germline CDR1 is SGDLS and CDR2 is YYNGEE. CDR3 size: 17 residues. The DNA for the CDR3 is TGTGCCAGCAGCGTAGATGGGCTAGCGGGGATTAAAGAGACCCAGTACTTC. Residues: CASSVDGLAGIKETQYF.

This clone appeared a few times. The chain is built from TRBV27 and TRBJ2-3, with 8 bases lining up with TRBD2. V gave up 4 bases and J gave up 7 bases; unmatched junction bases: 4. There are 13 residues in the CDR3. CDR1 MNHEY and CDR2 SMNVEV come from the germline V gene (reference sequence). CDR3 sequence reads: CASSSGGVNTQYF. The CDR3 region has the DNA TGTGCCAGCAGTTCCGGGGGGGTAAATACGCAGTATTTT.

The J gene is TRBJ1-1, the V gene TRBV18, with D perhaps TRBD1 (5 bases). The CDR3 totals 15 residues. CDR1 and CDR2 (germline): KGHSH, LQKENI. Trimming removed 3 bases from V and 1 base from J, with 12 bases in between. For the CDR3, the DNA is TGTGCCAGCTCACCCATGGACATCCCGAACACTGAAGCTTTCTTT. It translates to CASSPMDIPNTEAFF.

This rearrangement joins TRBV28 to TRBJ2-1, with 7 bases fitting TRBD1. Looked up from germline, CDR1 is MDHEN and CDR2 is SYDVKM. Trimming took 5 bases from V and 0 from J; bases not matched to a gene: 7. There are 16 residues in the CDR3. CDR3 nucleotides: TGTGCCAGCAGTCGACAGGGATTAAGCTCCTACAATGAGCAGTTCTTC. Residues: CASSRQGLSSYNEQFF. Full variable domain (remainder filled in from reference TRBV28 and TRBJ2-1): DVKVTQSSRYLVKRTGEKVFLECVQDMDHENMFWYRQDPGLGLRLIYFSYDVKMKEKGDIPEGYSVSREKKERFSLILESASTNQTSMYLCASSRQGLSSYNEQFFGPGTRLTVL.

V and J are TRBV5-1 and TRBJ2-1; TRBD2 matches 9 bases. J was trimmed by 6 bases and V by 6 bases; bases with no gene match: 7. Germline loops: CDR1 SGHRS, CDR2 YFSETQ. This CDR3 has 14 residues. This chain's CDR3 is CASNPGTSFNEQFF. CDR3 DNA sequence: TGCGCCAGCAACCCCGGGACTAGCTTCAATGAGCAGTTCTTC.

This chain connects TRBV10-3 to TRBJ1-5; D remains ambiguous. CDR1 ENHRY and CDR2 SYGVKD come from the germline V gene. The CDR3 length is 15 residues. V shed 6 bases and J shed 0 bases, with 12 bases lying between them. This CDR3 reads CAISASPSSNQPQHF. DNA for the CDR3: TGTGCCATCAGCGCGAGCCCTTCTAGCAATCAGCCCCAGCATTTT.

The CDR3 DNA reads TGTGCCAGCAGCTTAGATGGCGGTACGCAGTATTTT. Translating it yields CASSLDGGTQYF. The V and J genes are TRBV7-9 and TRBJ2-3; no definite D call. V was shortened by 1 base and J by 8 bases, with 7 bases between the two germline ends. The CDR3 extends over 12 amino acids. Germline CDR1 reads SEHNR; CDR2 reads FQNEAQ (reference sequence).

The chain joins TRBV15 to TRBJ2-7, with TRBD1 as a possible D gene (6 bases). The V and J ends lost 4 bases and 4 bases respectively, with 11 bases between them. Germline values: CDR1 LNHNV, CDR2 YYDKDF (reference sequence). There are 13 residues in the CDR3. CDR3 sequence: CATSNRQGYEQYF. DNA of the CDR3: TGTGCCACCAGCAACCGTCAGGGGTACGAGCAGTACTTC.

V and J are TRBV6-1 and TRBJ2-4, with TRBD1 identical over 7 bases. The CDR3 sequence is 14 residues long. Germline trimming cut 7 bases from V and 6 bases from J; bases unmatched to any gene: 9. Germline V gives CDR1 MNHNS, CDR2 SASEGT. The CDR3 DNA sequence: TGTGCCAGCACCTCCACAGGGGTGGGAAACATTCAGTACTTC. It is translated as CASTSTGVGNIQYF.

J is TRBJ1-6 and V is TRBV6-1, with D maybe TRBD1 (5 bases). The germline V gene has CDR1 MNHNS and CDR2 SASEGT. The CDR3 sequence is 13 residues long. The germline V and J ends were trimmed by 3 bases and 6 bases, with 6 bases remaining between them. The CDR3 spells CASSDRANSPLHF. CDR3 sequence (DNA): TGTGCCAGCAGTGACAGGGCTAATTCACCCCTCCACTTT.